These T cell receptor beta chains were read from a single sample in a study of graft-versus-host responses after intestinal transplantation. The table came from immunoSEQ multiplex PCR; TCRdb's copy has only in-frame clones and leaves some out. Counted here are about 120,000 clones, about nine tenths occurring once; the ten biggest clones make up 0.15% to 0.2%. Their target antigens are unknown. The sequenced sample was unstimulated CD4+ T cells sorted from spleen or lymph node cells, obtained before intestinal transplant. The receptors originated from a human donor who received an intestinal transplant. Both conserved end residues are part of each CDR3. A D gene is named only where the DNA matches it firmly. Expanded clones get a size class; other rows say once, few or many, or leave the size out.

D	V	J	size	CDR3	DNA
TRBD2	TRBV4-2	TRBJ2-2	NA	CASSQDVLLAGAVLGTGELFF	TGTGCCAGCAGCCAAGACGTCTTGCTAGCGGGAGCGGTCCTCGGCACCGGGGAGCTGTTTTTT
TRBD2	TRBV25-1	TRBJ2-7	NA	CASSESSLAGASYEQYF	TGTGCCAGCAGTGAATCCTCACTAGCGGGTGCCTCCTACGAGCAGTACTTC
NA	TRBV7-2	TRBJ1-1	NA	CASSQGNTEAFF	TGTGCCAGCTCACAGGGGAACACTGAAGCTTTCTTT
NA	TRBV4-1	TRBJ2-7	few	CASSPRAGFTWYEQYF	TGCGCCAGCAGCCCAAGGGCGGGCTTTACCTGGTACGAGCAGTACTTC
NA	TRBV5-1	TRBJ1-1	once	CASSLEWGTQGAFF	TGCGCCAGCAGCTTGGAATGGGGCACGCAGGGAGCTTTCTTT
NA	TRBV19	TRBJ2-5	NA	CASRGRDRAQETQYF	TGTGCCAGTAGAGGCAGAGACAGAGCTCAAGAGACCCAGTACTTC
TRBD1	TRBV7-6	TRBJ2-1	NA	CASSYPTGGLNNEQFF	TGTGCCAGCAGCTATCCGACAGGGGGCCTAAACAATGAGCAGTTCTTC
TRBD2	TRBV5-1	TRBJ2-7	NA	CASSPGTSGTNYEQYF	TGCGCCAGCAGCCCTGGGACTAGCGGGACGAACTACGAGCAGTACTTC
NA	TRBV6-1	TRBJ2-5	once	CASSEFPREETQYF	TGTGCCAGCAGTGAATTTCCCAGGGAAGAGACCCAGTACTTC
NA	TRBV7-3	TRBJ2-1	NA	CASSLDRQGYNEQFF	TGTGCCAGCAGCTTAGATCGGCAGGGGTACAATGAGCAGTTCTTC
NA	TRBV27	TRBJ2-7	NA	CASSPYRASYEQYF	TGTGCCAGCAGTCCCTACAGGGCCTCCTACGAGCAGTACTTC
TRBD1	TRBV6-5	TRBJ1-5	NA	CASREDRGSNQPQHF	TGTGCCAGCAGAGAGGACAGGGGAAGCAATCAGCCCCAGCATTTT
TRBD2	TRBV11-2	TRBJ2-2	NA	CASSSTSGAVGELFF	TGTGCCAGCAGTTCGACTAGCGGGGCGGTCGGGGAGCTGTTTTTT
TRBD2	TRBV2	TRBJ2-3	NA	CASRWSGLAGGTDTQYF	TGTGCCAGCAGATGGTCCGGACTAGCGGGAGGAACAGATACGCAGTATTTT
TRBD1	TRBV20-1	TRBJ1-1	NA	CSARTGGEAFF	TGCAGTGCCAGGACAGGGGGTGAAGCTTTCTTT
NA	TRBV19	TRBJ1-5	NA	CASSIFTSSKQPQHF	TGTGCCAGTAGTATATTTACCAGTTCCAAACAGCCCCAGCATTTT
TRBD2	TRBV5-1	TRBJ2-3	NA	CASSSLAGTVTDTQYF	TGCGCCAGCAGCTCCTTAGCGGGAACGGTGACAGATACGCAGTATTTT
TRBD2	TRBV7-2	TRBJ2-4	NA	CASSLDPGGYIQYF	TGTGCCAGCAGCTTAGATCCGGGGGGGTACATTCAGTACTTC
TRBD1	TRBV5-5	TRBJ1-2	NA	CASSFRSSPTTGGHGYTF	TGTGCCAGCAGCTTTCGGTCATCACCGACGACAGGGGGCCATGGCTACACCTTC
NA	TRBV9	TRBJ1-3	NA	CASSVEAQTTGNTIYF	TGTGCCAGCAGCGTAGAAGCCCAGACAACTGGAAACACCATATATTTT
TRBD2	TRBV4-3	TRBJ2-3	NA	CASSQDLTSGTSTDTQYF	TGCGCCAGCAGCCAAGATTTGACTAGCGGGACCAGCACAGATACGCAGTATTTT
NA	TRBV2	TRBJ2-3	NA	CASSSGLLSTDTQYF	TGTGCCAGCAGTTCAGGGCTACTAAGCACAGATACGCAGTATTTT